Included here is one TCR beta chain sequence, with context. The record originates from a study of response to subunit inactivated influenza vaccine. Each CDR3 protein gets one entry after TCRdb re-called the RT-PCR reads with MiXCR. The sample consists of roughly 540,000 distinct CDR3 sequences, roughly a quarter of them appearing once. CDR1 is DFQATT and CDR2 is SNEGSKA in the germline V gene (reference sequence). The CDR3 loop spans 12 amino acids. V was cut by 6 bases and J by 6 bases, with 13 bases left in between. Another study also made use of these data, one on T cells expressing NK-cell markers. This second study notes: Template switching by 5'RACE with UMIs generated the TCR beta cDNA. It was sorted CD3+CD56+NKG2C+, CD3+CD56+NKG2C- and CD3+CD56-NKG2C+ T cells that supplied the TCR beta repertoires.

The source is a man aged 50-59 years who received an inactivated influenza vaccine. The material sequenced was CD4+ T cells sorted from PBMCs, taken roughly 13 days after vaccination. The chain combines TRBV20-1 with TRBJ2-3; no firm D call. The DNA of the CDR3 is TGCAGTGCCCCAAACCCTACTGATACGCAGTATTTT. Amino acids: CSAPNPTDTQYF.